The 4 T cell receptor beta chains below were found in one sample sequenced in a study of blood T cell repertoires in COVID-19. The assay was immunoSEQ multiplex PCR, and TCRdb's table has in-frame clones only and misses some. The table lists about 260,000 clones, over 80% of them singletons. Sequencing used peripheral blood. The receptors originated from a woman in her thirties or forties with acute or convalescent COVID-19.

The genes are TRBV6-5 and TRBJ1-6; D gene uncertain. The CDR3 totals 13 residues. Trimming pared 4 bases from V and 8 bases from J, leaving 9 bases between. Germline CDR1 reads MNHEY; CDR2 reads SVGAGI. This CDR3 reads CASSSAGYSPLHF. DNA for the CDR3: TGTGCCAGCAGTTCGGCAGGTTATTCACCCCTCCACTTT.

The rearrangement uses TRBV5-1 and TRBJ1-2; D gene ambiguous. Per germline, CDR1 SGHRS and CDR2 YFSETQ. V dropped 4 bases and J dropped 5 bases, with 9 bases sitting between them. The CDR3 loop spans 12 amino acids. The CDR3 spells CASSPDKYGYTF. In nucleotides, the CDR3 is TGCGCCAGCAGCCCCGACAAGTATGGCTACACCTTC.

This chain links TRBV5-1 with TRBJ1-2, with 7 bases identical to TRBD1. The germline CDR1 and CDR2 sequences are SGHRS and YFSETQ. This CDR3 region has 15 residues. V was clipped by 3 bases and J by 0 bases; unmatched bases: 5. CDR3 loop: CASSSGTATNYGYTF. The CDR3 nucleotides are TGCGCCAGCAGCTCGGGGACAGCCACTAACTATGGCTACACCTTC. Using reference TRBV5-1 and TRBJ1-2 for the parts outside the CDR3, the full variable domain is KAGVTQTPRYLIKTRGQQVTLSCSPISGHRSVSWYQQTPGQGLQFLFEYFSETQRNKGNFPGRFSGRQFSNSRSEMNVSTLELGDSALYLCASSSGTATNYGYTFGSGTRLTVV.

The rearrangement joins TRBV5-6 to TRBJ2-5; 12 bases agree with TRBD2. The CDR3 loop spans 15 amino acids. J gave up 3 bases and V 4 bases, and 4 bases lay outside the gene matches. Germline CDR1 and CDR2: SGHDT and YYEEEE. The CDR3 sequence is CASSVPSGGEETQYF. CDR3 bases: TGTGCCAGCAGCGTTCCTAGCGGGGGGGAAGAGACCCAGTACTTC. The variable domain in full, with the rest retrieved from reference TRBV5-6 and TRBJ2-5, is DAGVTQSPTHLIKTRGQQVTLRCSPKSGHDTVSWYQQALGQGPQFIFQYYEEEERQRGNFPDRFSGHQFPNYSSELNVNALLLGDSALYLCASSVPSGGEETQYFGPGTRLLVL.